This entry describes one T cell receptor (beta chain). As yet, its antigen is unknown. Peripheral blood was drawn, around 9.5 milliliters per donor. The entry originates in a study of blood T cells in healthy people across ages. In the study overall: Capturing about one barcoded beta molecule per two T cells was achieved by template switching.

This CDR3 is 14 amino acids long. Between the trimmed V and J ends, which lost 0 bases and 5 bases, there was a span of 10 bases. Germline CDR1 is SGHDN and CDR2 is FVKESK. Findings of the study overall: Percentage of naive T cells showed a strong correlation with TCR beta diversity.

The second PCR ran about 6 to 11 cycles with a sample-barcoded 5' primer and J-beta primers. One entry per CDR3 protein results from TCRdb running MiXCR on the 5' RACE reads. The table has some 1,800,000 distinct CDR3 sequences, approximately 40% seen once. V usage is TRBV14 and J usage is TRBJ2-5; weak D call: TRBD1 (5 bases). Sequenced input: blood. The receptor was derived from a human donor in good health. The CDR3: CASSQEEGVETQYF. Here the CDR3 DNA reads TGTGCCAGCAGCCAAGAAGAAGGGGTGGAGACCCAGTACTTC. The complete variable domain, with remaining parts taken from reference TRBV14 and TRBJ2-5, reads EAGVTQFPSHSVIEKGQTVTLRCDPISGHDNLYWYRRVMGKEIKFLLHFVKESKQDESGMPNNRFLAERTGGTYSTLKVQPAELEDSGVYFCASSQEEGVETQYFGPGTRLLVL.